This T cell receptor beta chain is drawn from a study of OX40 agonist ivuxolimab in advanced cancers. Sequenced by immunoSEQ multiplex PCR; TCRdb stores in-frame clones only, minus some. The sample lists about 76,000 clones; roughly 88% were seen once. There are 12 residues in the CDR3. CDR1 and CDR2 from the germline V gene are SGHAT and FQNNGV. Trimming took off 2 bases at V and 4 bases at J, with 6 bases between the two ends. Sequencing used CD4+ or CD8+ T cells sorted from blood, obtained in a trial of the OX40 agonist ivuxolimab. The origin of this receptor is an adult with an advanced solid tumor such as melanoma, head and neck, liver or kidney cancer. The V and J genes are TRBV11-2 and TRBJ2-7, with no clear D. Here the CDR3 DNA reads TGTGCCAGCAGCTTAATCCAATACGAGCAGTACTTC. Its translation is CASSLIQYEQYF.